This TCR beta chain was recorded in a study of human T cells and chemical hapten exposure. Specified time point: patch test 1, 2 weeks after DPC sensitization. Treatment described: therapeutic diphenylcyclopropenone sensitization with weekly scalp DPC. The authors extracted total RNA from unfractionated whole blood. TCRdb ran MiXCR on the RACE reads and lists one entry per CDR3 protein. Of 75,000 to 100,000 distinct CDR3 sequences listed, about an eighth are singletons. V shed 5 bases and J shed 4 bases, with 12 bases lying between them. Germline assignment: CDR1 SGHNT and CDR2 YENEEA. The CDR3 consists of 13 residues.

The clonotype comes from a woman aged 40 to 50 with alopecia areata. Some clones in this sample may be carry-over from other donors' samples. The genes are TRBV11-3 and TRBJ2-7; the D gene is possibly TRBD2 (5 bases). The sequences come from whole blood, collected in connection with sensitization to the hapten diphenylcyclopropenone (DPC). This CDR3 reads CASSQRGWYEQYF. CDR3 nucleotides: TGTGCCAGCAGCCAAAGAGGGTGGTACGAGCAGTACTTC.